Presented here are 15 T cell receptor beta chains from one specimen sequenced in a study of tissue T cells after allogeneic stem cell transplantation. Time point described: mouse harvest day 7 after allogeneic transplant. Tail vein injection delivered 10^7 T-cell-depleted bone marrow cells and 10^6 splenic CD5+ T cells. Assay used: immunoSEQ multiplex PCR; TCRdb lists only in-frame clones, some missing. The sample yields roughly 7,300 clones, about 47% seen once. The sample was lymph node tissue. These receptors were obtained from a female BALB/c mouse given C57BL/6 T cells with graft-versus-host disease after an allogeneic hematopoietic cell transplant.

Worth noting for this clone: The listed genes are named as in mouse. The CDR3 goes on 1 residue after the read ends, and that part is filled in from the germline J gene. The gene calls are TRBV13-3 and TRBJ2-2; D perhaps matches TRBD1 (6 bases). The CDR3 is 15 amino acids. Germline CDR1 and CDR2: NNHDY and SYVADS. V was shortened by 3 bases and J by 4 bases, with 13 bases between the two germline ends. This CDR3 reads CASSVQGRVTGQLYF. CDR3 bases read: TGTGCCAGCAGTGTCCAGGGGAGGGTCACCGGGCAGCTCTAC.

In its sample, this clone was seen a few times. Gene names follow the mouse nomenclature. The read finishes 1 residue shy of the CDR3 end, and the germline J gene is used to complete it. The chain joins TRBV26 to TRBJ1-6, with 9 bases lining up with TRBD1. TRBJ1-6 is annotated as an ORF whose role is uncertain. The CDR3 spans 15 residues. V shed 2 bases, J shed 4 bases, and the junction held 0 bases outside the gene matches. The germline V gene has CDR1 KGHPV and CDR2 FQNQEV (reference sequence). The CDR3 loop is CASSLGTGYNSPLYF. The CDR3 DNA, read in part, is TGTGCCAGCAGTCTGGGGACAGGGTATAATTCGCCCCTCTAC.

As to this clone: The gene symbols are mouse symbols. Sequencing ends 1 residue short of the CDR3 end; the germline J gene provides the rest. V is TRBV12-1 and J is TRBJ1-3; TRBD1 might be the D (6 bases). Germline V lookup: CDR1 SGHSN, CDR2 HYEKVE. V lost 0 bases and J 2 bases, leaving 7 bases between the germline ends. This CDR3 contains 14 residues. Incomplete CDR3 DNA: TGTGCCAGCTCTCTCTACAGGGCTGGAAATACGCTCTAT. It codes for CASSLYRAGNTLY. The CDR3 in its entirety is CASSLYRAGNTLYF.

As to this clone: Mouse gene names and germline throughout. The CDR3 goes on 1 residue after the read ends, and that part is filled in from the germline J gene. J is TRBJ2-7 and V is TRBV16; TRBD2 agrees at 9 bases. The germline V gene has CDR1 SGHSA and CDR2 FRNQAP. The CDR3 is 13 residues long. J gave up 5 bases and V 5 bases, and 4 bases lay outside the gene matches. The CDR3 bases that were read are TGTGCAAGCAGCCGACTGGGGGTGGATGAACAGTAC. It specifies CASSRLGVDEQY. From start to end, the CDR3 is CASSRLGVDEQYF. The full variable domain, rest sourced from reference TRBV16 and TRBJ2-7, is NAGVIQTPRHKVTGKGQEATLWCEPISGHSAVFWYRQTIVQGLEFLTYFRNQAPIDDSGMPKERFSAQMPNQSHSTLKIQSTQPQDSAVYLCASSRLGVDEQYFGPGTRLTVL.

On this clone: Mouse names are used for the genes. The read finishes 1 residue shy of the CDR3 end, and the germline J gene is used to complete it. The chain joins TRBV5 to TRBJ2-1; 10 bases match TRBD2. CDR3 length equals 15 residues. The germline V gene has CDR1 LGHNA and CDR2 YNLKQL (reference sequence). The V and J ends lost 1 base and 3 bases, in that order; junction bases with no gene match: 0. CDR3 in amino acids: CASSQGLGGYAEQFF. CDR3 DNA (partial): TGTGCCAGCAGCCAAGGACTGGGGGGCTATGCTGAGCAGTTC.

A remark on this clone: Gene names and germline refer to mouse. The read terminates 1 residue ahead of where the CDR3 ends, so the germline J gene completes it. The V and J genes are TRBV19 and TRBJ2-2; 7 bases are shared with TRBD1. CDR1 is FNHDT and CDR2 is SITEND in the germline V gene (reference sequence). CDR3 size: 14 residues. The ends lost 5 bases at V and 4 bases at J; junction bases unmatched: 5. The CDR3 region is CASRKTGSTGQLYF. The sequenced CDR3 bases are TGTGCCAGCAGAAAGACAGGGAGCACCGGGCAGCTCTAC.

Of note for this clone: Mouse gene names and germline throughout. CDR3 amino acids: CASSLWNTGQLYF. Partial CDR3 DNA: TGTGCCAGCTCTCTCTGGAACACCGGGCAGCTCTAC. The chain has TRBV12-2 and TRBJ2-2, with D unresolved. Read coverage stops 1 residue before the CDR3 terminus; the germline J gene supplies the remainder. V gave up 0 bases and J gave up 2 bases, with 3 bases separating them. Germline V gives CDR1 SGHLS, CDR2 HYDKME. The CDR3 sequence is 13 residues long. The full variable domain, in which reference TRBV12-2 and TRBJ2-2 provide the parts outside the CDR3, is NSGVVQSPRYIIKGKGERSILKCIPISGHLSVAWYQQTQGQELKFFIQHYDKMERDKGNLPSRFSVQQFDDYHSEMNMSALELEDSAVYFCASSLWNTGQLYFGEGSKLTVL.

On this clone itself: Gene names denote mouse genes. CDR3 DNA, as far as it was read: TGTGCCAGCAGTATTGTCACCGGGCAGCTCTAC. Residues: CASSIVTGQLY. The full CDR3 is CASSIVTGQLYF. The chain carries TRBV19 and TRBJ2-2; D call uncertain. The observed sequence ends 1 residue before the CDR3 terminus, with the missing tail filled in from the germline J gene. CDR1 and CDR2 (germline): FNHDT, SITEND (reference sequence). Between the trimmed V and J ends, which lost 2 bases and 4 bases, there was a span of 3 bases. The CDR3 is 12 residues long.

Details on this clone: Gene names denote mouse genes. The read terminates 1 residue ahead of where the CDR3 ends, so the germline J gene completes it. This sequence joins TRBV13-3 and TRBJ2-4; 8 bases map to TRBD1. Germline CDR1 and CDR2: NNHDY and SYVADS. The CDR3 covers 17 residues. V lost 1 base, J lost 1 base, and 8 bases stayed unmatched. The CDR3 here is CASSDWDRREGQNTLYF. CDR3 DNA, as far as it was read: TGTGCCAGCAGTGATTGGGACAGGAGAGAGGGTCAAAACACCTTGTAC.

To note about this clone: Genes and germline come from the mouse. The sequenced fragment ends 1 residue before the CDR3 boundary, so the rest is inferred from the germline J gene. The chain couples TRBV26 to TRBJ2-1; D remains unclear. Germline CDR1 is KGHPV and CDR2 is FQNQEV (reference sequence). Trimming stripped 6 bases from V and 5 bases from J, with 8 bases between. The CDR3 is made up of 12 amino acids. Partial CDR3 DNA: TGTGCCAGCAGGGGCAAAGATGCTGAGCAGTTC. The encoded protein is CASRGKDAEQF. The whole CDR3 sequence reads CASRGKDAEQFF.

This clone was detected a few times. The germline and genes are mouse ones. The read ends 1 residue before the CDR3 terminus; that terminus is restored from the germline J gene. The V gene is TRBV26, the J gene TRBJ2-7; 9 bases line up with TRBD1. The germline V gene encodes CDR1 KGHPV and CDR2 FQNQEV (reference sequence). The V gene end was trimmed by 4 bases and the J gene end by 1 base; junction bases not matched to a gene: 2. The CDR3 sequence is 14 residues long. The part of the CDR3 DNA that was read is TGTGCCAGCAGTCGACAGGGGGGATCCTATGAACAGTAC. Amino acid sequence: CASSRQGGSYEQY. The full-length CDR3 reads as CASSRQGGSYEQYF.

On this clone itself: Any gene name here is a mouse gene name. The read falls 1 residue short of the CDR3 end, and the missing part is taken from the germline J gene. The J gene is TRBJ2-4, the V gene TRBV14; D unresolved. In germline, CDR1 is SGHDT, CDR2 FRDEAV. This CDR3 has 12 amino acids. V lost 2 bases, J lost 1 base, and 2 bases lay in between. The CDR3 sequence is CASSFRQNTLYF. The part of the CDR3 DNA that was read is TGTGCCAGCAGTTTTCGTCAAAACACCTTGTAC.

About this clone: Each gene name is a mouse one. The read gets to within 1 residue of the CDR3 end, and the germline J gene fills in the rest. The chain is built from TRBV26 and TRBJ2-5; 7 nucleotides agree with TRBD1. This CDR3 region has 15 residues. The V segment lost 4 bases and the J segment 0 bases; nucleotides outside the gene matches: 4. From germline, CDR1 is KGHPV and CDR2 FQNQEV (reference sequence). The CDR3 is CASSPGTVNQDTQYF. Incomplete CDR3 DNA: TGTGCCAGCAGTCCCGGGACAGTTAACCAAGACACCCAGTAC.

This clone appeared a few times. Genes and germline come from the mouse. From the germline J gene comes the end of the CDR3, since the read stops 1 residue before it. The chain uses TRBV26 and TRBJ1-3, with D maybe TRBD1 (5 bases). V was pared by 6 bases and J by 0 bases, with 9 bases between. Germline V CDR1 and CDR2: KGHPV, FQNQEV (reference sequence). The CDR3 runs 14 residues. Partial CDR3 DNA: TGTGCCAGCAGCCCGACAGATTCTGGAAATACGCTCTAT. Its protein product is CASSPTDSGNTLY. The full CDR3 sequence reads CASSPTDSGNTLYF.

For this clone: The germline and genes are mouse ones. The DNA read from the CDR3 is TGTGCCAGCTCTCTCGGGCCAAACACAGAAGTCTTC. Amino acids: CASSLGPNTEVF. The CDR3 in full is CASSLGPNTEVFF. The gene calls are TRBV12-2 and TRBJ1-1; no firm D call. The read is 1 residue too short to cover the CDR3 end, so that end is filled in from the germline J gene. V lost 0 bases and J 0 bases, leaving 4 bases between the germline ends. This CDR3 region has 13 residues. Germline V gives CDR1 SGHLS, CDR2 HYDKME.